This T cell receptor beta chain was identified during a study of shared clonotypes between healthy human individuals. Overall study: Researchers drew samples from a couple of women and a few men aged 18 to 49. Whole-study results and caveats: Non-shared clonotypes were found to have lower generation probabilities than the clonotypes that were shared by all four of the sorted-subset donors.

The CDR3 covers 18 residues. V shed 2 bases and J 0 bases; nucleotides not matched to a gene: 9. The V gene's germline CDR1 is SGHRS and CDR2 YFSETQ. For this clone: Its target is not known.

Every subset's genomic DNA went evenly onto several immunoSEQ plates. This table comes from immunoSEQ multiplex PCR, and its TCRdb copy is limited to in-frame clones, with some not included. The sample shows about 2.4 million clones, over 85% of them seen only once. Nashville, Tennessee was home to all donors, who were Caucasian adults. This clonotype was obtained from a man aged 18-30 years in good health. Some clones in this sample may be carry-over from other donors' samples. This rearrangement joins TRBV5-1 to TRBJ2-3; 10 bases align to TRBD2. The sample comprised naive CD4+ T cells from PBMCs. Regarding subset: CD45RA+ positively selected. CDR3 protein: CASSFPPGTSDSTDTQYF. The CDR3 DNA reads TGCGCCAGCAGCTTTCCCCCCGGGACTAGCGACAGCACAGATACGCAGTATTTT.